This TCR beta chain originates from a study of siplizumab effects on memory and regulatory T cells. General study points: Proliferating Tregs in siplizumab cultures were never verified as suppressive.

On this clone: Its matching antigen is unknown.

Germline CDR1 SGHTA, CDR2 FQGTGA. Trimming cost V 4 bases and J 10 bases; bases outside gene matches: 8. This CDR3 contains 15 residues. Sequencing used immunoSEQ multiplex PCR; TCRdb keeps in-frame clones, though not all of them. The sample records roughly 100,000 clones, under 95% being singletons. The sequencing input was CD8+ T cells sorted from blood. The receptor comes from a human donor in good health. V gene TRBV7-3 combines with J gene TRBJ2-1; 12 positions agree with TRBD2. The DNA of the CDR3 is TGTGCCAGCAGCTCCCTAGCGGGGGGGCCTGGGGAGCAGTTCTTC. Its protein product is CASSSLAGGPGEQFF.